What follows are 25 T cell receptor beta chains derived from one specimen sequenced in a study of cytomegalovirus exposure and HLA in healthy donors. Some clones are missing from TCRdb's copy, which holds only in-frame ones; the method was immunoSEQ multiplex PCR. Of tens of thousands of clones listed, around nine tenths were seen once; the top ten hold over 3%. Sequencing was performed on PBMCs. The receptors stem from a young man in good health and CMV-seronegative.

This sequence joins TRBV18 and TRBJ2-2; unclear D gene. Germline loops: CDR1 KGHSH, CDR2 LQKENI. V dropped 4 bases and J dropped 5 bases, with 5 bases sitting between them. The CDR3 runs 12 residues. In DNA, the CDR3 is TGTGCCAGCTCACACCGGACCGGGGAGCTGTTTTTT. Translation: CASSHRTGELFF.

This chain links TRBV6-5 with TRBJ1-1; TRBD1 matches 7 bases. This CDR3 is 14 amino acids long. V was pared by 5 bases and J by 1 base, with 4 bases of the junction left unmatched. CDR1 MNHEY and CDR2 SVGAGI come from the germline V gene. CDR3 DNA sequence: TGTGCCAGCAGTGTTGGGACAGCGAACACTGAAGCTTTCTTT. Encoded protein: CASSVGTANTEAFF.

The chain is built from TRBV11-2 and TRBJ1-3; tentatively, D is TRBD1 (5 bases). Germline V gene sequence: CDR1 SGHAT, CDR2 FQNNGV. Trimming removed 5 bases at V and 3 bases at J, with 20 bases between. The length of the CDR3 is 17 residues. The CDR3 sequence: CASSPADRALDGNTIYF. CDR3 in DNA: TGTGCCAGCAGCCCAGCAGACAGAGCCCTCGATGGAAACACCATATATTTT.

This clone has only one observation. The V and J genes are TRBV25-1 and TRBJ1-1; 10 bases agree with TRBD1. Per germline, CDR1 MGHDK and CDR2 SYGVNS. Trimming at V came to 1 base and at J to 8 bases, leaving 13 bases not matched to a gene. The CDR3 covers 17 residues. The CDR3 region is CASSEWRRETGGVEAFF. CDR3 DNA: TGTGCCAGCAGTGAATGGAGGCGCGAGACAGGGGGCGTGGAAGCTTTCTTT.

The rearrangement uses TRBV2 and TRBJ1-3; D perhaps matches TRBD1 (6 bases). Per the germline V gene, CDR1 is SNHLY and CDR2 is FYNNEI. V lost 9 bases and J lost 4, with 7 bases in between. The CDR3 consists of 11 residues. The CDR3 sequence is CASTGGNTIYF. As DNA, the CDR3 is TGTGCCAGTACAGGGGGAAACACCATATATTTT.

The rearrangement joins TRBV28 to TRBJ2-7; perhaps TRBD1 as D (6 bases). This CDR3 has 16 amino acids. Germline V gives CDR1 MDHEN, CDR2 SYDVKM. Trimming took 4 bases from V and 1 from J, leaving 17 bases between them. CDR3 protein: CASSSHGTSRSYEQYF. For the CDR3, the DNA is TGTGCCAGCAGTTCTCACGGGACAAGCAGGTCCTACGAGCAGTACTTC.

The chain couples TRBV5-1 to TRBJ2-3; maybe TRBD1 (5 bases). CDR3 length equals 15 residues. V lost 4 bases to trimming and J lost 4 bases, with 16 bases between them. The V gene's germline CDR1 is SGHRS and CDR2 YFSETQ. This chain's CDR3 is CASSKGLLFADTQYF. DNA of the CDR3: TGCGCCAGCAGCAAGGGGCTGTTGTTCGCAGATACGCAGTATTTT.

The chain combines TRBV28 with TRBJ1-5; no definite D call. CDR1 MDHEN and CDR2 SYDVKM come from the germline V gene. The V end was cut by 7 bases, the J end by 5 bases, with 9 bases between. The CDR3 is made up of 12 amino acids. CDR3 DNA: TGTGCCAGCACCGCCGGGGATCAGCCCCAGCATTTT. Translating gives CASTAGDQPQHF.

The rearrangement joins TRBV6-1 to TRBJ2-7; D is possibly TRBD2 (6 bases). The CDR3 is 14 residues long. V was shortened by 0 bases and J by 11 bases, with 17 bases between the two germline ends. CDR1 and CDR2 from the germline V gene are MNHNS and SASEGT. Here the CDR3 DNA reads TGTGCCAGCAGTGAAGCTGGGGAGGTGGGGGTAGAGTACTTC. Residues: CASSEAGEVGVEYF.

V and J are TRBV11-3 and TRBJ2-2, with a tentative D call TRBD2 (6 bases). The CDR3 runs 16 residues. Trimming pared 6 bases from V and 5 bases from J, leaving 19 bases between. The germline gives CDR1 SGHNT, CDR2 YENEEA. The CDR3 is CASSLVTGDATGELFF. The CDR3 DNA reads TGTGCCAGCAGTCTCGTGACGGGAGACGCAACCGGGGAGCTGTTTTTT. The variable domain in full, completed from reference TRBV11-3 and TRBJ2-2, reads EAGVVQSPRYKIIEKKQPVAFWCNPISGHNTLYWYLQNLGQGPELLIRYENEEAVDDSQLPKDRFSAERLKGVDSTLKIQPAELGDSAVYLCASSLVTGDATGELFFGEGSRLTVL.

The CDR3 here is CASSPVASGSSYEQYF. DNA for the CDR3: TGTGCCAGCTCACCTGTCGCTAGCGGGAGTTCATACGAGCAGTACTTC. The V gene is TRBV18, the J gene TRBJ2-7; 10 bases map to TRBD2. Germline V CDR1 and CDR2: KGHSH, LQKENI. V lost 3 bases and J lost 4; bases outside the gene matches: 9. This CDR3 comprises 16 residues.

V is TRBV6-5 and J is TRBJ2-1, with D tentatively TRBD2 (6 bases). Germline V gives CDR1 MNHEY, CDR2 SVGAGI. Trimming shortened V by 0 bases and J by 5 bases, and 11 bases separated the two germline ends. CDR3 length: 15 amino acids. The CDR3 DNA reads TGTGCCAGCAGTTACTCGGAGGGACTTAACAATGAGCAGTTCTTC. It specifies CASSYSEGLNNEQFF.

The rearrangement joins TRBV13 to TRBJ2-5; 10 bases line up with TRBD1. Per the germline V gene, CDR1 is PRHDT and CDR2 is FYEKMQ (reference sequence). CDR3 size: 15 residues. The V gene end was trimmed by 5 bases and the J gene end by 7 bases; junction bases not matched to a gene: 10. In DNA form, the CDR3 reads TGTGCCAGCAGCATAAGGGACAGGGGATCCGGGACCCAGTACTTC. Translation gives CASSIRDRGSGTQYF.

The rearrangement links TRBV4-1 to TRBJ1-2, with D perhaps matching TRBD1 (5 bases). The V gene's germline CDR1 is MGHRA and CDR2 YSYEKL. The CDR3 is 16 amino acids. The germline V and J ends were trimmed by 3 bases and 8 bases, with 22 bases remaining between them. This CDR3 reads CASSQGFDRVPRGYTF. The CDR3 DNA is TGCGCCAGCAGCCAGGGCTTTGACAGAGTCCCTAGAGGCTACACCTTC.

The chain joins TRBV15 to TRBJ1-4; 9 positions agree with TRBD1. The CDR3 is 15 residues long. After removal of 0 bases from V and 5 bases from J, the junction contained 1 base not matched to a gene. From germline, CDR1 is LNHNV and CDR2 YYDKDF (reference sequence). The CDR3 coding sequence is TGTGCCACCAGCAGAGACGGACAGGGGAATGAAAAACTGTTTTTT. The encoded protein is CATSRDGQGNEKLFF.

The V and J genes are TRBV10-1 and TRBJ2-1; D possibly corresponds to TRBD1 (6 bases). The germline V gene encodes CDR1 WNHNN and CDR2 SYGVQD (reference sequence). Deletions cut 10 bases from V and 3 bases from J, with 13 bases between. The CDR3 extends over 13 amino acids. The CDR3 loop reads CATSRGSYNEQFF. CDR3 nucleotide sequence: TGCGCCACCTCTAGGGGGAGCTACAATGAGCAGTTCTTC.

V usage is TRBV7-2 and J usage is TRBJ2-7, with 8 nucleotides matching TRBD2. V lost 5 bases to trimming and J lost 2 bases; unmatched junction nucleotides: 5. CDR1 and CDR2 (germline): SGHTA, FQGNSA. This CDR3 has 14 residues. The CDR3 spells CASSPAGGAYEQYF. The DNA of the CDR3 is TGTGCCAGCAGCCCGGCGGGGGGAGCCTACGAGCAGTACTTC.

The DNA of the CDR3 is TGTGCCAGCAGTTCGGGACTTGGGGAGCAGTACTTC. Translated: CASSSGLGEQYF. The J gene is TRBJ2-7, the V gene TRBV6-6; D might be TRBD2 (6 bases). The CDR3 is 12 residues long. From germline, CDR1 is MNHNY and CDR2 SVGAGI (reference sequence). V was clipped by 4 bases and J by 7 bases, with 11 bases between them.

The chain joins TRBV6-5 to TRBJ2-5, with D perhaps TRBD1 (6 bases). Trimming removed 6 bases from V and 4 bases from J, with 12 bases in between. Germline assignment: CDR1 MNHEY and CDR2 SVGAGI. This CDR3 contains 13 residues. The CDR3 DNA sequence: TGTGCCAGCAGAGTACCAGGGGTAGAGACCCAGTACTTC. This translates into CASRVPGVETQYF.

This chain links TRBV18 with TRBJ2-7; 9 nucleotides agree with TRBD1. This CDR3 has 16 amino acids. Per germline, CDR1 KGHSH and CDR2 LQKENI. After removal of 4 bases from V and 0 bases from J, the junction contained 7 bases not matched to a gene. This chain's CDR3 is CASSHRTGAHSYEQYF. The CDR3 bases are TGTGCCAGCTCACACCGGACAGGGGCTCACTCCTACGAGCAGTACTTC.

This clone was picked up a small number of times. This sequence joins TRBV15 and TRBJ2-7; D might be TRBD1 (5 bases). Germline values: CDR1 LNHNV, CDR2 YYDKDF (reference sequence). The V end lost 3 bases, the J end lost 5 bases, and 8 bases lay between the germline ends. The CDR3 consists of 12 residues. The DNA for the CDR3 is TGTGCCACCAGCAGGCAGGGTAACGAGCAGTACTTC. It encodes CATSRQGNEQYF.

The chain recombines TRBV28 with TRBJ1-4, with 8 bases fitting TRBD1. With V trimmed by 6 bases and J by 7 bases, 10 bases remained unmatched. This CDR3 has 15 residues. Germline V gives CDR1 MDHEN, CDR2 SYDVKM. CDR3 DNA sequence: TGTGCCAGCAGCTCGAAGGACAGGGTTAGTGAAAAACTGTTTTTT. Protein sequence: CASSSKDRVSEKLFF. Together with reference TRBV28 and TRBJ1-4, the CDR3 gives the full variable domain: DVKVTQSSRYLVKRTGEKVFLECVQDMDHENMFWYRQDPGLGLRLIYFSYDVKMKEKGDIPEGYSVSREKKERFSLILESASTNQTSMYLCASSSKDRVSEKLFFGSGTQLSVL.

The CDR3 protein is CASSVAAGPQGAYGYTF. In DNA form, the CDR3 reads TGTGCCAGCAGCGTAGCAGCCGGGCCACAGGGGGCTTATGGCTACACCTTC. This chain connects TRBV9 to TRBJ1-2; 9 bases are shared with TRBD1. CDR1 SGDLS and CDR2 YYNGEE come from the germline V gene. The CDR3 is 17 residues long. With 0 bases clipped from V and 5 bases from J, the junction kept 11 bases outside the gene matches.

V and J are TRBV5-1 and TRBJ2-7; TRBD1 aligns across 7 bases. J gave up 1 base and V 2 bases, and 3 bases lay outside the gene matches. This CDR3 comprises 14 residues. Germline assignment: CDR1 SGHRS and CDR2 YFSETQ. The CDR3 spells CASSLGTASYEQYF. CDR3 nucleotides: TGCGCCAGCAGCTTAGGGACAGCTTCCTACGAGCAGTACTTC.

This clone was observed a handful of times. This chain joins TRBV5-6 and TRBJ1-2, with D perhaps TRBD1 (5 bases). The length of the CDR3 is 16 residues. Germline V CDR1 and CDR2: SGHDT, YYEEEE. The V end was cut by 0 bases, the J end by 8 bases, with 20 bases between. The CDR3 DNA follows: TGTGCCAGCAGCTTGGTGGCCGTTTGGACACTTGGCGGCTACACCTTC. Translating gives CASSLVAVWTLGGYTF.